These 11 T cell receptor beta chains originate from one sample sequenced in a study of T cells in Graves' hyperthyroidism and ophthalmopathy. RNA transcripts gave rise to amplified TCR beta CDR3 regions. HTBI primers drove first-round RT-PCR of the TCR CDR3. In TCRdb, the multiplex PCR reads were re-called with MiXCR into one record per CDR3 protein. The sample lists more than 300,000 distinct CDR3 sequences, roughly 13% occurring once. The sample was blood. The receptors originated from a woman aged 25 to 39 with Graves' hyperthyroidism.

This clonotype has a count of ten or more. As DNA, the CDR3 is TGTGCCAGCAGTGACGTGGCGGGAGGCCCCACAGATACGCAGTATTTT. Translated: CASSDVAGGPTDTQYF. The J gene is TRBJ2-3, the V gene TRBV6-4, with 8 bases identical to TRBD2. Trimming at V came to 2 bases and at J to 2 bases, leaving 6 bases not matched to a gene. CDR1 and CDR2 (germline): MRHNA, SNTAGT. The CDR3 sequence is 16 residues long.

This clonotype was observed at least ten times. V gene TRBV11-2 combines with J gene TRBJ1-2; D remains unclear. This CDR3 region has 13 residues. CDR1 and CDR2 (germline): SGHAT, FQNNGV. Trimming removed 1 base at V and 5 bases at J, with 8 bases between. CDR3 sequence (DNA): TGTGCCAGCAGCTTAGGGCAGATGTATGGCTACACCTTC. Residues: CASSLGQMYGYTF.

This clonotype came up a few times. The chain combines TRBV20-1 with TRBJ2-1, with 13 bases lining up with TRBD2. The V gene's germline CDR1 is DFQATT and CDR2 SNEGSKA (reference sequence). The CDR3 runs to 15 residues. Trimming at V came to 1 base and at J to 9 bases, leaving 6 bases not matched to a gene. Here the CDR3 DNA reads TGCAGTGCTAGAGGACTAGCGGGAGGACTGGGTGAGCAGTTCTTC. Amino acid sequence: CSARGLAGGLGEQFF.

This clonotype came up a few times. CDR3 in DNA: TGCAGTGCTAGACAGGGCCACTACGAGCAGTACTTC. Amino acids: CSARQGHYEQYF. The rearrangement joins TRBV20-1 to TRBJ2-7; a weak D match, TRBD1 (5 bases). The CDR3 is 12 amino acids. The germline gives CDR1 DFQATT, CDR2 SNEGSKA (reference sequence). V shed 2 bases and J shed 3 bases, with 8 bases lying between them.

This clonotype occurred many times. The chain carries TRBV6-1 and TRBJ1-2, with TRBD1 matching 7 bases. Per germline, CDR1 MNHNS and CDR2 SASEGT. The CDR3 spans 12 residues. Unmatched junction bases numbered 5, after V lost 4 bases and J lost 9 bases. DNA for the CDR3: TGTGCCAGCAGTGGAACAGGGGATAGCTACACCTTC. Amino acid sequence: CASSGTGDSYTF.

This clonotype occurred many times. The chain joins TRBV7-6 to TRBJ1-5, with D uncertain. V was shortened by 3 bases and J by 5 bases, with 11 bases between the two germline ends. The germline CDR1 and CDR2 sequences are SGHVS and FNYEAQ. The CDR3 runs 14 residues. CDR3 in amino acids: CASSLIGGDQPQHF. The CDR3 DNA follows: TGTGCCAGCAGCTTGATAGGTGGGGATCAGCCCCAGCATTTT.

A remark on this clonotype: This clone may be a read error of a much larger clone one base away. V and J are TRBV28 and TRBJ2-5, with a tentative D call TRBD2 (6 bases). Germline V gene lookup returns CDR1 MDHEN and CDR2 SYDVKM. This CDR3 spans 18 amino acids. CDR3: CASSLRVSGVGVRETQHF. CDR3 DNA sequence: TGTGCCAGCAGTTTAAGGGTTTCGGGAGTGGGTGTTAGAGAGACCCAGCACTTC.

In this sample, this clonotype turned up many times. The genes are TRBV30 and TRBJ2-1; no reliable D call. The CDR3 is made up of 12 amino acids. Trimming cost V 5 bases and J 4 bases, with 9 bases left between them. Germline V gene data show CDR1 as GTSNPN and CDR2 as SVGIG (reference sequence). The CDR3 coding sequence is TGTGCCTGGTCCTCTAGATACAATGAGCAGTTCTTC. This encodes CAWSSRYNEQFF.

V usage is TRBV12-3 or TRBV12-4 and J usage is TRBJ1-2; no definite D call. The CDR3 is 13 residues long. V lost 3 bases and J 6 bases, leaving 11 bases between the germline ends. The CDR3 protein is CASSLASLNGYTF. The CDR3 DNA follows: TGTGCCAGCAGTTTGGCCAGTTTAAATGGCTACACCTTC.

The chain couples TRBV5-5 to TRBJ1-2; D remains ambiguous. Trimming removed 1 base from V and 10 bases from J, with 14 bases in between. CDR1 and CDR2 from the germline V gene are SGHKS and YYEKEE (reference sequence). The CDR3 has 13 amino acids. The CDR3 DNA reads TGTGCCAGCAGCTTGTGGGTTTTGGCCAACTACACCTTC. Amino acid sequence: CASSLWVLANYTF. Combining the CDR3 with reference TRBV5-5 and TRBJ1-2 gives the whole variable domain DAGVTQSPTHLIKTRGQQVTLRCSPISGHKSVSWYQQVLGQGPQFIFQYYEKEERGRGNFPDRFSARQFPNYSSELNVNALLLGDSALYLCASSLWVLANYTFGSGTRLTVV.

This clonotype appeared a few times. The chain is built from TRBV4-1 and TRBJ2-1, with TRBD2 as a possible D gene (5 bases). V was clipped by 0 bases and J by 7 bases, with 16 bases between them. Germline CDR1 and CDR2: MGHRA and YSYEKL. CDR3 length equals 16 residues. CDR3 sequence reads: CASSQDGSGSLNEQFF. The CDR3 DNA is TGCGCCAGCAGCCAAGATGGTTCGGGGAGCTTAAATGAGCAGTTCTTC.